This T cell receptor (beta chain) was identified during a study of CD4 T cells in relation to SARS-CoV-2 and coronaviruses. This clone was seen a handful of times. Its antigen is currently unknown. Profiling relied on immunoSEQ multiplex PCR, and the TCRdb table lists in-frame clones only, not all of them. Of roughly 20,000 clones in the sample, roughly 69% are singletons; the top ten hold about an eighth. CD4+ T cells from unexposed donors were obtained before the COVID-19 pandemic (2011-2018). The cells were cultured for approximately 10 days before CD4+ T cells were isolated. The V end lost 3 bases, the J end lost 4 bases, and 7 bases lay between the germline ends. The germline V gene encodes CDR1 WNHNN and CDR2 SYGVQD (reference sequence). The CDR3 consists of 12 residues.

The receptor's source is a human donor in good health. V gene TRBV10-1 combines with J gene TRBJ2-7, with D maybe TRBD2 (5 bases). Sequenced input: CD4+ T cells from PBMCs, cultured in vitro. CDR3 in DNA: TGCGCCAGCAGTGACGGAGGATACGAGCAGTACTTC. Protein sequence: CASSDGGYEQYF.